The clone carrying this TCR beta chain has a count of ten or more. Its antigen remains unidentified. The junction had 8 bases not matched to a gene; V was cut back by 6 bases and J by 3 bases. Looked up from germline, CDR1 is DFQATT and CDR2 is SNEGSKA (reference sequence). CDR3 length: 14 residues. Quantitative 5'-RACE with molecular barcodes generated TCR beta libraries. TCRdb re-derived calls from the 5' RACE reads in MiXCR, one entry per CDR3 protein. The table records 200,000 to 300,000 distinct CDR3 sequences, about 9.1% of them present only once. This entry is derived from a study of CD8 T cells in ankylosing spondylitis. Findings and limits, study-wide: Disease-linked clones reportedly concentrated significantly in matched ankylosing spondylitis synovial fluid. Among TCR beta sequences, a motif of eight highly homologous variants appeared characteristic of ankylosing spondylitis blood.

The source is a male donor with ankylosing spondylitis or in good health (not recorded which). The gene calls are TRBV20-1 and TRBJ2-3; TRBD1 agrees at 8 bases. Input material: blood, either unsorted or a sorted T cell fraction (not recorded which). The DNA of the CDR3 is TGCAGTGCCCCTGGACAGGGTAGGACAGATACGCAGTATTTT. It specifies CSAPGQGRTDTQYF.